What follows are 31 T cell receptor beta chains derived from one specimen sequenced in a study of vaccination and CD4 T cells after COVID-19. Antigens of these TCRs are unknown. Indicated treatment: 10-day PBMC culture with coronavirus spike peptide pools or control peptides (ViraFEST assay). The Oncomine TCR Beta short-read assay was applied to DNA of cultured CD4+ T cells. Each CDR3 protein gets one entry after TCRdb re-called the PCR reads with MiXCR. The sample includes about 14,000 distinct CDR3 sequences, 60% to 70% of them seen just once. Specimen: CD4+ T cells from blood, cultured in vitro. Receptors were obtained from a human donor who had recovered from COVID-19.

This clonotype has a handful of counts. The chain uses TRBV7-9 and TRBJ1-1; possibly TRBD1 for D (6 bases). The CDR3 has 12 amino acids. The germline gives CDR1 SEHNR, CDR2 FQNEAQ (reference sequence). V lost 1 base and J lost 8, with 8 bases in between. In DNA, the CDR3 is TGTGCCAGCAGCTTAGGGGGGCCGGAAGCTTTCTTT. As protein: CASSLGGPEAFF.

The V call is TRBV2, the J call TRBJ1-4; D is possibly TRBD1 (5 bases). V gave up 4 bases and J gave up 4 bases, with 13 bases separating them. Germline V gene sequence: CDR1 SNHLY, CDR2 FYNNEI. The CDR3 totals 15 residues. The DNA of the CDR3 is TGTGCCAGCAGTGTTCTGCGAGGGGATAATGAAAAACTGTTTTTT. Amino acids: CASSVLRGDNEKLFF. Full variable domain (remainder filled in from reference TRBV2 and TRBJ1-4): EPEVTQTPSHQVTQMGQEVILRCVPISNHLYFYWYRQILGQKVEFLVSFYNNEISEKSEIFDDQFSVERPDGSNFTLKIRSTKLEDSAMYFCASSVLRGDNEKLFFGSGTQLSVL.

J is TRBJ1-1 and V is TRBV10-1; D is unresolved. CDR1 WNHNN and CDR2 SYGVQD come from the germline V gene (reference sequence). The CDR3 consists of 12 residues. V shed 1 base and J shed 10 bases, with 10 bases lying between them. CDR3 coding DNA: TGCGCCAGCAGTGAGTATGGACGGCGAGCTTTCTTT. It translates to CASSEYGRRAFF.

This clonotype turned up a few times. The CDR3 nucleotides read TGTGCCAGCAGCTTAAAGGGGGCCAATCAGCCCCAGCATTTT. Translation gives CASSLKGANQPQHF. V and J are TRBV7-8 and TRBJ1-5, with 7 bases fitting TRBD1. Germline CDR1 and CDR2: SGHVS and FQNEAQ. After removal of 2 bases from V and 3 bases from J, the junction contained 1 base not matched to a gene. CDR3 length: 14 residues.

The chain recombines TRBV19 with TRBJ2-2, with D perhaps TRBD2 (5 bases). V lost 10 bases to trimming and J lost 1 base, with 10 bases between them. Looked up from germline, CDR1 is LNHDA and CDR2 is SQIVND (reference sequence). The CDR3 spans 13 residues. The CDR3 loop is CAIAGRNTGELFF. The DNA of the CDR3 is TGTGCCATTGCGGGCAGGAACACCGGGGAGCTGTTTTTT.

This rearrangement joins TRBV6-1 to TRBJ1-1; 7 nucleotides agree with TRBD1. J lost 8 bases, V lost 4 bases, and 7 bases had no gene match. The CDR3 consists of 13 residues. CDR1 and CDR2 (germline): MNHNS, SASEGT. CDR3 in DNA: TGTGCCAGCAGTGTAGCCTGGGACAGCGAAGCTTTCTTT. Translated, it gives CASSVAWDSEAFF.

The V call is TRBV19, the J call TRBJ1-2, with 8 nucleotides matching TRBD1. Germline V lookup: CDR1 LNHDA, CDR2 SQIVND (reference sequence). J gave up 8 bases and V 10 bases, and 15 bases lay outside the gene matches. The CDR3 has 14 residues. The CDR3 sequence: CATQELGQGGGYTF. The CDR3 DNA sequence: TGTGCCACCCAGGAGCTCGGACAGGGTGGCGGCTACACCTTC.

This chain connects TRBV6-5 to TRBJ1-2; D is ambiguous. CDR1 and CDR2 from the germline V gene are MNHEY and SVGAGI. Trimming pared 2 bases from V and 8 bases from J, leaving 12 bases between. The CDR3 totals 13 residues. The CDR3 region is CASSYDASTGYTF. Here the CDR3 DNA reads TGTGCCAGCAGTTACGACGCGAGTACAGGCTACACCTTC.

The chain combines TRBV20-1 with TRBJ2-1; D is uncertain. This CDR3 is 11 amino acids long. Germline loops: CDR1 DFQATT, CDR2 SNEGSKA (reference sequence). V gave up 0 bases and J gave up 10 bases, with 7 bases separating them. CDR3 coding DNA: TGCAGTGCTAGAGATCTGGGGGAGCAGTTCTTC. As protein: CSARDLGEQFF.

This chain joins TRBV6-1 and TRBJ2-7; possibly TRBD1 for D (6 bases). The CDR3 totals 15 residues. CDR1 MNHNS and CDR2 SASEGT come from the germline V gene. With 9 bases removed from V and 2 bases from J, the gap between germline ends came to 20 bases. Here the CDR3 DNA reads TGTGCCAGAAGAAGACAGGCCGTAAGTACCTACGAGCAGTACTTC. Protein: CARRRQAVSTYEQYF.

V is TRBV5-1 and J is TRBJ2-4; D uncertain. V shed 5 bases and J shed 2 bases, with 14 bases lying between them. CDR3 length equals 15 residues. Looked up from germline, CDR1 is SGHRS and CDR2 is YFSETQ. The CDR3 sequence is CASRLLLGSKNIQYF. The CDR3 nucleotides are TGCGCCAGCAGGCTTCTCTTGGGGTCCAAAAACATTCAGTACTTC.

The rearrangement uses TRBV19 and TRBJ2-6; D call uncertain. Trimming stripped 6 bases from V and 0 bases from J, with 9 bases between. CDR3 length: 15 residues. Per the germline V gene, CDR1 is LNHDA and CDR2 is SQIVND (reference sequence). The CDR3 DNA reads TGTGCCAGTAGGGGCGGCCCCTCTGGGGCCAACGTCCTGACTTTC. Protein sequence: CASRGGPSGANVLTF.

The table lists this clonotype with a few counts. This CDR3 is CATSRELPGTGGDEQFF. DNA of the CDR3: TGTGCCACCAGCAGGGAACTTCCCGGGACAGGGGGAGATGAGCAGTTCTTC. This sequence joins TRBV15 and TRBJ2-1, with 11 positions matching TRBD1. There are 17 residues in the CDR3. The germline CDR1 and CDR2 sequences are LNHNV and YYDKDF (reference sequence). The J segment lost 8 bases and the V segment lost 3 bases, leaving 12 bases of the junction unmatched.

V gene TRBV10-3 combines with J gene TRBJ1-2; no reliable D call. This CDR3 contains 12 residues. Germline V gene sequence: CDR1 ENHRY, CDR2 SYGVKD. Trimming stripped 2 bases from V and 2 bases from J, with 3 bases between. For the CDR3, the DNA is TGTGCCATCAGTGAGGTCAACTATGGCTACACCTTC. The encoded protein is CAISEVNYGYTF.

Note on this clonotype: The junction departs from germline at one end; a sequencing error may be responsible. V and J are TRBV5-1 and TRBJ1-2; tentative D call: TRBD1 (6 bases). The germline CDR1 and CDR2 sequences are SGHRS and YFSETQ. This CDR3 has 13 amino acids. In DNA, the CDR3 is TGCGCCAGCAGGTTGGACAGCAACTATGGCTACACCTTC. It translates to CASRLDSNYGYTF.

This chain links TRBV7-9 with TRBJ2-3; D is unresolved. Per the germline V gene, CDR1 is SEHNR and CDR2 is FQNEAQ (reference sequence). The V end was cut by 1 base, the J end by 4 bases, with 3 bases between. The CDR3 length is 12 residues. The CDR3: CASSLVSDTQYF. DNA of the CDR3: TGTGCCAGCAGCTTAGTGTCAGATACGCAGTATTTT.

This clonotype was seen more than once but under ten times. The rearrangement uses TRBV19 and TRBJ1-2; D gene unclear. V shed 3 bases and J shed 4 bases, with 9 bases lying between them. CDR3 length equals 13 residues. CDR1 and CDR2 from the germline V gene are LNHDA and SQIVND (reference sequence). CDR3 in DNA: TGTGCCAGTAGTATGCTGGGGTTCTATGGCTACACCTTC. Protein sequence: CASSMLGFYGYTF.

The chain is built from TRBV12-3 or TRBV12-4 and TRBJ2-7; perhaps TRBD1 as D (6 bases). The CDR3 is 13 amino acids. With 6 bases removed from V and 5 bases from J, the gap between germline ends came to 14 bases. The CDR3 loop reads CASRPTGTDEQYF. For the CDR3, the DNA is TGTGCCAGCAGACCGACAGGTACCGACGAGCAGTACTTC.

Only one count was recorded for this clonotype. V usage is TRBV7-8 and J usage is TRBJ2-4, with D unclear. The CDR3 covers 16 residues. The germline CDR1 and CDR2 sequences are SGHVS and FQNEAQ. Trimming removed 1 base from V and 0 bases from J, with 10 bases in between. CDR3 region: CASSLDTALAKNIQYF. The CDR3, as DNA: TGTGCCAGCAGCTTAGATACGGCGCTAGCCAAAAACATTCAGTACTTC.

This chain uses TRBV11-3 with TRBJ2-3; 9 nucleotides line up with TRBD1. CDR1 SGHNT and CDR2 YENEEA come from the germline V gene. The CDR3 is 15 residues long. The trim removed 8 bases at V and 4 bases at J, leaving 10 bases unmatched. The CDR3 sequence is CASGNLQGAADTQYF. CDR3 DNA: TGTGCCAGCGGCAATCTACAGGGGGCGGCAGATACGCAGTATTTT.

This chain connects TRBV30 to TRBJ2-5; 7 positions match TRBD2. CDR1 and CDR2 from the germline V gene are GTSNPN and SVGIG (reference sequence). The length of the CDR3 is 12 residues. The V gene end was trimmed by 2 bases and the J gene end by 9 bases; junction bases not matched to a gene: 6. CDR3 nucleotides: TGTGCCTGGAGTCCCCAGGGAGGGGCCCAGTACTTC. The encoded protein is CAWSPQGGAQYF.

This clonotype turned up a few times. The chain has TRBV5-1 and TRBJ2-1, with TRBD2 as a possible D gene (6 bases). This CDR3 comprises 14 residues. CDR1 SGHRS and CDR2 YFSETQ come from the germline V gene. Deletions cut 3 bases from V and 7 bases from J, with 14 bases between. CDR3 nucleotide sequence: TGCGCCAGCAGCTCTGGAGGGGAAACTAATGAGCAGTTCTTC. It specifies CASSSGGETNEQFF.

This clonotype was seen a few times. The chain carries TRBV12-3 or TRBV12-4 and TRBJ1-1; a possible D gene is TRBD1 (5 bases). There are 13 residues in the CDR3. V was clipped by 6 bases and J by 10 bases, with 18 bases between them. CDR3 nucleotides: TGTGCCAGCAGCCTTCGGGGGGATCCGGGAGCTTTCTTT. Its protein product is CASSLRGDPGAFF.

The chain recombines TRBV6-1 with TRBJ1-2; D is possibly TRBD1 (6 bases). The V end lost 7 bases, the J end lost 4 bases, and 16 bases lay between the germline ends. Germline CDR1 and CDR2: MNHNS and SASEGT. The CDR3 consists of 14 residues. For the CDR3, the DNA is TGTGCCAGCAAGGTTTTGTCAGGGGTCTATGGCTACACCTTC. It translates to CASKVLSGVYGYTF.

The CDR3 region is CASRARTTGELFF. CDR3 nucleotide sequence: TGCGCCAGCAGGGCCAGGACGACCGGGGAGCTGTTTTTT. The J gene is TRBJ2-2, the V gene TRBV10-1, with D hard to call. This CDR3 is 13 amino acids long. Deletions cut 6 bases from V and 5 bases from J, with 10 bases between. CDR1 and CDR2 (germline): WNHNN, SYGVQD (reference sequence).

The chain recombines TRBV20-1 with TRBJ2-1; 8 bases match TRBD2. CDR3 length: 14 residues. Germline CDR1 and CDR2: DFQATT and SNEGSKA (reference sequence). Written as DNA, the CDR3 is TGCATGCCTACGGCGGGAGGCCCCTCAAGGGAGCAGTTCTTC. Residues: CMPTAGGPSREQFF.

The V gene is TRBV7-9, the J gene TRBJ2-7, with TRBD2 identical over 8 bases. The CDR3 has 14 residues. Germline CDR1 and CDR2: SEHNR and FQNEAQ (reference sequence). The V gene end was trimmed by 6 bases and the J gene end by 7 bases; junction bases not matched to a gene: 11. The CDR3 region has the DNA TGTGCCAGCAGTCGACCGGGACTAGGGGGGGAGCAGTACTTC. Amino acids: CASSRPGLGGEQYF.

The chain is built from TRBV7-9 and TRBJ1-1, with TRBD1 as a possible D gene (5 bases). Germline CDR1 reads SEHNR; CDR2 reads FQNEAQ (reference sequence). There are 15 residues in the CDR3. Trimming took off 5 bases at V and 5 bases at J, with 18 bases between the two ends. CDR3 nucleotides: TGTGCCAGCAGCCTGTTGGCAGGGTCAGTAACTGAAGCTTTCTTT. Its protein is CASSLLAGSVTEAFF. Based on the CDR3 plus reference TRBV7-9 and TRBJ1-1, the full variable domain is DTGVSQNPRHKITKRGQNVTFRCDPISEHNRLYWYRQTLGQGPEFLTYFQNEAQLEKSRLLSDRFSAERPKGSFSTLEIQRTEQGDSAMYLCASSLLAGSVTEAFFGQGTRLTVV.

In its sample, this clonotype was seen a few times. The chain employs TRBV2 and TRBJ1-5, with D unclear. This CDR3 is 14 amino acids long. Germline CDR1 SNHLY, CDR2 FYNNEI. The V and J ends lost 5 bases and 5 bases respectively, with 13 bases between them. The DNA for the CDR3 is TGTGCCAGCAGTCATCTACAAGACGATCAGCCCCAGCATTTT. It codes for CASSHLQDDQPQHF.

The chain links TRBV6-2 or TRBV6-3 to TRBJ1-5; D remains ambiguous. The CDR3 totals 13 residues. CDR1 and CDR2 (germline): MNHEY, SVGEGT. The V end lost 10 bases, the J end lost 4 bases, and 14 bases lay between the germline ends. CDR3 DNA: TGTGCCATCCAAACGTCGGGGAATCAGCCCCAGCATTTT. It codes for CAIQTSGNQPQHF.

The CDR3 region has the DNA TGTGCCAGTAGACAGGGGGCCGTCCAAGAGACCCAGTACTTC. Its protein is CASRQGAVQETQYF. This chain joins TRBV5-4 and TRBJ2-5, with 10 positions matching TRBD1. J gave up 1 base and V 8 bases, and 5 bases lay outside the gene matches. CDR3 size: 14 residues. Germline values: CDR1 SGHNT, CDR2 YYREEE (reference sequence).